A single T cell receptor (beta chain) is shown here with its context. What antigen it recognizes has not been identified. Base qualities are missing; no much larger clone stands one base away. The same CDR3 arises from other DNA sequences in this sample as well. The immunoSEQ Assay, a bias-controlled multiplex PCR, was used to amplify TCRbeta CDR3 regions from genomic DNA. In the source study's methods: Nucleated cell counts per sample were estimated from amplification of reference gene primers within the assay. To quantify the absolute abundance of each unique TCRbeta CDR3 rearrangement, sequence reads were collapsed and filtered. For each sample, productive Simpson clonality was calculated as the square root of Simpson's diversity index across productive rearrangements. Drawn from immuneACCESS, this table holds only the in-frame rearrangements with V and J called that TCRdb kept. Clones are partly lost; checked studies trace under half to an unresolved V gene and leave the rest unexplained. V and J calls and clone size follow that table, whereas D and trimming were derived from the DNA. Within this sample are under 250,000 clones, with about 80% of them counted one time only. In total, the top ten clones hold 4.5% to 5% of the sample.

The data stem from a study of blood T cell repertoires in COVID-19 (dated by TCRdb to the early 2020s). Looking at the study overall: The collaborator samples originated in the United States, Italy and Spain and spanned the acute and convalescent phases of COVID-19. Subjects who had been exposed to COVID-19, were actively infected with it, or had recovered from it provided the deeply sampled blood TCRbeta repertoires that made up the dataset. The samples were drawn from the first 160 participants of the ongoing ImmuneRACE study and from 1,254 subjects provided by 6 global collaborators. Nearly every sample came with metadata listing a de-identified subject ID, COVID-19 status, age in years and sex. Where available, HLA class I and class II types were obtained from metadata supplied by the sample provider rather than from assay-based typing. The material from the prospective study consisted of cDNA or gDNA derived from T cells, B-cell-depleted T cells, or PBMCs. The repertoires were released in a freely available public database meant as a resource for research on the immune response to SARS-CoV-2.

Trimming leaves V shorter by 8 bases and J shorter by 2 bases, with the junction holding 9 bases beyond the gene matches. The CDR3 covers 15 residues, taking in both the cysteine and the phenylalanine. CDR3 DNA is the only sequence kept; it has 45 bases, read in frame from the first base. CDR1 and CDR2 are drawn from the germline V gene (reference sequence): MNHNY, SVGAGI. Participants in the prospective study were enrolled through a virtual design, were aged about 18 to 89 years, and lived in roughly 24 United States geographic areas. In the prospective study, cohorts were assigned on the basis of participant-reported clinical history obtained from a screening survey and a study questionnaire. Exposed participants had been in contact, within 2 weeks of entering the study, with a person who had a PCR-confirmed or clinician-diagnosed case of COVID-19. In the prospective study, mobile phlebotomists collected whole blood, serum and a nasopharyngeal or oropharyngeal swab from each participant. Participants in the prospective study had the option to provide additional blood draws and questionnaires over a roughly two-month period. Blood samples from the prospective study were shipped frozen or at room temperature prior to DNA extraction.

Broader findings and caveats from the paper: How much clinical and demographic metadata was included differed by source and by participant, and the metadata was provided uncurated.

The chain is made from TRBV6-6 and TRBJ2-3; TRBD2 lines up with 8 middle nucleotides. This receptor was obtained from a woman in her forties or fifties who had been exposed to COVID-19. Sequencing was carried out using PBMCs or T cells enriched from blood (not recorded which). The base sequence is TGTGCCAGCGGCGTCAGCGGGGGACCCACAGATACGCAGTATTTT. Translated, this gives CASGVSGGPTDTQYF.